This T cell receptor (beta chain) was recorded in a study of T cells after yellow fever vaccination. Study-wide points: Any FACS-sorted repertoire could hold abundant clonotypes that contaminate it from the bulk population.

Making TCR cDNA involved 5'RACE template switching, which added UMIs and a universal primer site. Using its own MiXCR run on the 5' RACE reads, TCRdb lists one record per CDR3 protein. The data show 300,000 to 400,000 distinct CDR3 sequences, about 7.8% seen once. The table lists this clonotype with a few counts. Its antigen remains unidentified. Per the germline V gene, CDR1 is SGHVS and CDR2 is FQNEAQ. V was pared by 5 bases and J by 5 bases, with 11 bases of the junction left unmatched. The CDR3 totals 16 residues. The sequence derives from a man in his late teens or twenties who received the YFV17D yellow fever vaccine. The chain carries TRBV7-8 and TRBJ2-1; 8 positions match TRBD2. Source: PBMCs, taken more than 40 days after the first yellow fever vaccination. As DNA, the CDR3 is TGTGCCAGCAGCGCCGCGCCTGGACTAGCTAACAATGAGCAGTTCTTC. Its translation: CASSAAPGLANNEQFF.